Shown below are 14 T cell receptor beta chains from a single sample sequenced in a study of neoadjuvant anti-PD-1 for oral cavity cancer. Clones were read by immunoSEQ multiplex PCR, and TCRdb kept only the in-frame ones, dropping some. The sample holds 15,000 to 20,000 clones, about two thirds seen once. This specimen was PBMCs, taken before nivolumab (anti-PD-1) treatment. The receptors derive from a person between 40 and 85 years old with oral cavity squamous cell carcinoma.

This clone was seen only a few times. The chain joins TRBV5-1 to TRBJ2-1; 7 bases fit TRBD1. The V and J ends lost 4 bases and 0 bases, in that order; junction bases with no gene match: 7. This CDR3 is 16 amino acids long. Germline V lookup: CDR1 SGHRS, CDR2 YFSETQ. The CDR3 region is CASSLDRVSSYNEQFF. DNA of the CDR3: TGCGCCAGCAGCCTTGACAGGGTTAGCTCCTACAATGAGCAGTTCTTC.

The chain employs TRBV6-5 and TRBJ1-2, with no clear D. The CDR3 length is 12 residues. The germline gives CDR1 MNHEY, CDR2 SVGAGI. The ends were cut back, 6 bases at V and 0 bases at J, with 5 bases in the middle. The CDR3 sequence is CASRHPNYGYTF. Written as DNA, the CDR3 is TGTGCCAGCAGGCATCCTAACTATGGCTACACCTTC.

This chain connects TRBV5-1 to TRBJ1-4; TRBD1 is a possible D gene (5 bases). In germline, CDR1 is SGHRS, CDR2 YFSETQ. This CDR3 comprises 14 residues. V lost 2 bases, J lost 2 bases, and 7 bases lay in between. In DNA, the CDR3 is TGCGCCAGCAGCTTTGCAGGGACTAATGAAAAACTGTTTTTT. Its protein product is CASSFAGTNEKLFF.

This chain links TRBV14 with TRBJ1-4; 10 bases are shared with TRBD1. The CDR3 is 15 residues long. Looked up from germline, CDR1 is SGHDN and CDR2 is FVKESK. The J segment lost 7 bases and the V segment lost 2 bases, leaving 4 bases of the junction unmatched. The DNA of the CDR3 is TGTGCCAGCAGCCAATCCGGGACAGGGGTTGAAAAACTGTTTTTT. Translating it yields CASSQSGTGVEKLFF.

The V and J genes are TRBV15 and TRBJ1-4; D is uncertain. Deletions cut 0 bases from V and 8 bases from J, with 10 bases between. The CDR3 spans 14 residues. CDR1 LNHNV and CDR2 YYDKDF come from the germline V gene (reference sequence). This CDR3 is CATSRDPGREKLFF. CDR3 nucleotides: TGTGCCACCAGCAGAGATCCCGGGAGGGAAAAACTGTTTTTT.

The gene calls are TRBV6-6 and TRBJ2-5, with D hard to call. CDR3 length equals 16 residues. V was clipped by 0 bases and J by 1 base, with 12 bases between them. Germline V gene lookup returns CDR1 MNHNY and CDR2 SVGAGI (reference sequence). The CDR3 DNA is TGTGCCAGCAGTTACTCGAGGCAGGCGAGCCAAGAGACCCAGTACTTC. It encodes CASSYSRQASQETQYF.

This rearrangement joins TRBV19 to TRBJ2-7, with 9 positions matching TRBD1. This CDR3 has 15 amino acids. Germline values: CDR1 LNHDA, CDR2 SQIVND (reference sequence). After removal of 5 bases from V and 0 bases from J, the junction contained 5 bases not matched to a gene. The CDR3 sequence: CASSDRGGVSYEQYF. The CDR3 DNA follows: TGTGCCAGTAGTGACAGGGGGGGAGTCTCCTACGAGCAGTACTTC.

This clone was seen a few times. The genes are TRBV5-1 and TRBJ2-7, with TRBD2 matching over 9 bases. The CDR3 runs 15 residues. V gave up 4 bases and J gave up 6 bases; unmatched junction bases: 11. Germline-derived CDR1 and CDR2 are SGHRS and YFSETQ. The CDR3 nucleotides read TGCGCCAGCAGCCGTTCCGGGACTAGCTTAACCGAGCAGTACTTC. As protein: CASSRSGTSLTEQYF.

The chain combines TRBV6-5 with TRBJ2-5, with TRBD2 matching 7 bases. J lost 2 bases, V lost 2 bases, and 8 bases had no gene match. Germline loops: CDR1 MNHEY, CDR2 SVGAGI. The CDR3 covers 16 residues. The CDR3, as DNA: TGTGCCAGCAGTTACCCCAGCGGGATGGGTCAAGAGACCCAGTACTTC. The encoded protein is CASSYPSGMGQETQYF.

Only a few counts were recorded for this clone. The rearrangement uses TRBV5-5 and TRBJ1-3; a possible D gene is TRBD1 (5 bases). CDR3 length: 15 amino acids. The germline V gene has CDR1 SGHKS and CDR2 YYEKEE (reference sequence). The V end was cut by 0 bases, the J end by 2 bases, with 9 bases between. The CDR3 is CASSLGAGTGNTIYF. DNA of the CDR3: TGTGCCAGCAGCTTGGGGGCAGGGACTGGAAACACCATATATTTT. Supplemented by reference TRBV5-5 and TRBJ1-3, the full variable domain reads DAGVTQSPTHLIKTRGQQVTLRCSPISGHKSVSWYQQVLGQGPQFIFQYYEKEERGRGNFPDRFSARQFPNYSSELNVNALLLGDSALYLCASSLGAGTGNTIYFGEGSWLTVV.

The genes are TRBV30 and TRBJ1-5, with D possibly TRBD1 on 5 matching bases. The V gene's germline CDR1 is GTSNPN and CDR2 SVGIG (reference sequence). The CDR3 has 14 residues. V lost 2 bases, J lost 5 bases, and 13 bases lay in between. Here the CDR3 reads CAWSPGISDQPQHF. CDR3 coding DNA: TGTGCCTGGAGTCCAGGGATTTCGGATCAGCCCCAGCATTTT.

CDR3 nucleotides: TGTGCCAGCACCGGTCCCGCCCCCCTGTATGAGCAGTTCTTC. Amino acids: CASTGPAPLYEQFF. The chain joins TRBV19 to TRBJ2-1; D is undetermined. Per germline, CDR1 LNHDA and CDR2 SQIVND (reference sequence). The CDR3 contains 14 residues. The V gene lost 9 bases and the J gene lost 8 bases, with 20 bases spanning the gap.

The chain joins TRBV5-6 to TRBJ2-1; 8 bases are shared with TRBD1. The CDR3 has 16 amino acids. The junction had 7 bases not matched to a gene; V was cut back by 0 bases and J by 5 bases. Germline V gene lookup returns CDR1 SGHDT and CDR2 YYEEEE. In DNA, the CDR3 is TGTGCCAGCAGCTTGGTTTTCTGGACAGGGAACAATGAGCAGTTCTTC. Translated, it gives CASSLVFWTGNNEQFF.

V usage is TRBV6-1 and J usage is TRBJ2-3, with no clear D. Germline V gene data show CDR1 as MNHNS and CDR2 as SASEGT. The CDR3 sequence is 12 residues long. V lost 4 bases and J 8 bases, leaving 10 bases between the germline ends. This CDR3 reads CASSVDLFTQYF. The CDR3 DNA sequence: TGTGCCAGCAGTGTTGACTTATTTACGCAGTATTTT.